Below, 20 T cell receptor beta chains from the same sample are listed, as sequenced in a study of CD8+ T cells in alopecia areata. Treatment here: oral pan-JAK inhibitor, 5-10 mg twice daily. TCR sequencing used cDNA made by reverse transcription of extracted RNA. Sequencing used immunoSEQ multiplex PCR; TCRdb keeps in-frame clones, though not all of them. The repertoire holds 200,000 to 250,000 clones, with 66% as singletons. This specimen was CD4+ T cells sorted from blood, taken at roughly week 45, from a patient treated with tofacitinib. The receptors come from a human donor with alopecia areata.

V and J are TRBV5-8 and TRBJ2-7; D remains unclear. The V and J ends lost 1 base and 3 bases respectively, with 5 bases between them. Germline V gene data show CDR1 as SGHTS and CDR2 as YDEGEE. The CDR3 extends over 12 amino acids. The DNA of the CDR3 is TGTGCCAGCAGCTTGACGGTCTACGAGCAGTACTTC. As protein: CASSLTVYEQYF.

The chain combines TRBV23-1 with TRBJ2-7; 7 bases align to TRBD1. TRBV23-1 is annotated as an ORF whose role is uncertain. CDR3 length equals 13 residues. V shed 9 bases, J shed 0 bases, and the junction held 5 bases outside the gene matches. For the CDR3, the DNA is TGCGCCAGTATGGGGGACAGCTCCTACGAGCAGTACTTC. Amino acids: CASMGDSSYEQYF.

This sequence joins TRBV29-1 and TRBJ2-5, with no clear D. CDR3 length equals 9 residues. Germline V gene data show CDR1 as SQVTM and CDR2 as ANQGSEA. The V end lost 3 bases, the J end lost 5 bases, and 1 base lay between the germline ends. The CDR3 DNA follows: TGCAGCGTTGACGAGACCCAGTACTTC. Protein product: CSVDETQYF.

The V gene is TRBV6-5, the J gene TRBJ1-2; D gene uncertain. This CDR3 spans 15 amino acids. Trimming removed 4 bases at V and 3 bases at J, with 15 bases between. Germline CDR1 and CDR2: MNHEY and SVGAGI. Here the CDR3 DNA reads TGTGCCAGCAGTTCCTCATTTTATGGCGACTATGGCTACACCTTC. Translation gives CASSSSFYGDYGYTF.

In this sample, this clone turned up a few times. V is TRBV7-3 and J is TRBJ2-1; D is uncertain. There are 13 residues in the CDR3. The V and J ends lost 5 bases and 7 bases respectively, with 12 bases between them. Germline V CDR1 and CDR2: SGHTA, FQGTGA. The DNA for the CDR3 is TGTGCCAGCAGCCCATTTGATCAAAATGAGCAGTTCTTC. The encoded protein is CASSPFDQNEQFF.

The chain recombines TRBV11-2 with TRBJ1-1; D not certain. Germline V gene sequence: CDR1 SGHAT, CDR2 FQNNGV. This CDR3 has 13 residues. Trimming removed 2 bases at V and 0 bases at J, with 4 bases between. The CDR3: CASSLSVNTEAFF. The CDR3, as DNA: TGTGCCAGCAGCTTATCCGTGAACACTGAAGCTTTCTTT.

The CDR3 is CAWNRDHGYTF. Here the CDR3 DNA reads TGTGCCTGGAACAGGGACCATGGCTACACCTTC. The chain employs TRBV30 and TRBJ1-2; D is possibly TRBD1 (6 bases). Trimming stripped 4 bases from V and 6 bases from J, with 9 bases between. The CDR3 runs 11 residues. Germline CDR1 is GTSNPN and CDR2 is SVGIG (reference sequence).

V and J are TRBV19 and TRBJ2-7; 8 bases map to TRBD1. CDR3 length equals 14 residues. The junction had 14 bases not matched to a gene; V was cut back by 10 bases and J by 6 bases. Germline V gene sequence: CDR1 LNHDA, CDR2 SQIVND (reference sequence). CDR3 nucleotide sequence: TGTGCCACCAAAGCTACAGGGGGATCGGGCGAGCAGTACTTC. It codes for CATKATGGSGEQYF.

V is TRBV9 and J is TRBJ2-1; D uncertain. The CDR3 totals 13 residues. Germline assignment: CDR1 SGDLS and CDR2 YYNGEE. V lost 0 bases, J lost 4 bases, and 5 bases lay in between. For the CDR3, the DNA is TGTGCCAGCAGCGTAGAAGAATACAATGAGCAGTTCTTC. Its protein is CASSVEEYNEQFF.

V gene TRBV30 combines with J gene TRBJ1-1; D not certain. Germline assignment: CDR1 GTSNPN and CDR2 SVGIG (reference sequence). V lost 4 bases and J 5 bases, leaving 8 bases between the germline ends. This CDR3 spans 11 amino acids. Written as DNA, the CDR3 is TGTGCCTGGACCACTGGGACTGAAGCTTTCTTT. Encoded protein: CAWTTGTEAFF.

V is TRBV11-2 and J is TRBJ1-2; no clear D. Germline V lookup: CDR1 SGHAT, CDR2 FQNNGV. This CDR3 has 14 residues. V shed 6 bases and J shed 8 bases, with 19 bases lying between them. CDR3 sequence: CASSLLRADLGYTF. As DNA, the CDR3 is TGTGCCAGCAGTTTATTAAGGGCCGACCTGGGCTACACCTTC.

The chain combines TRBV30 with TRBJ2-7, with TRBD2 as a possible D gene (6 bases). Germline V gene lookup returns CDR1 GTSNPN and CDR2 SVGIG (reference sequence). The CDR3 runs to 10 residues. V gave up 5 bases and J gave up 9 bases, with 11 bases separating them. CDR3 amino acids: CAWGGTAQYF. The CDR3 DNA follows: TGTGCCTGGGGGGGGACGGCGCAGTACTTC.

V is TRBV7-2 and J is TRBJ2-1, with TRBD1 matching 10 bases. V lost 5 bases and J lost 12; bases outside the gene matches: 16. The CDR3 runs 16 residues. Germline values: CDR1 SGHTA, CDR2 FQGNSA. CDR3 coding DNA: TGTGCCAGCAGCCGCCCCGGGACAGGGGCGTCAAGTAGGCAGTTCTTC. This encodes CASSRPGTGASSRQFF. The full variable domain, with the rest looked up from reference TRBV7-2 and TRBJ2-1, is GAGVSQSPSNKVTEKGKDVELRCDPISGHTALYWYRQSLGQGLEFLIYFQGNSAPDKSGLPSDRFSAERTGGSVSTLTIQRTQQEDSAVYLCASSRPGTGASSRQFFGPGTRLTVL.

This chain joins TRBV7-2 and TRBJ2-3, with 8 bases identical to TRBD2. Germline CDR1 SGHTA, CDR2 FQGNSA. The V and J ends lost 4 bases and 0 bases, in that order; junction bases with no gene match: 6. The CDR3 contains 16 residues. The CDR3 loop is CASSSNSGVSTDTQYF. CDR3 in DNA: TGTGCCAGCAGCTCAAATAGCGGGGTTAGCACAGATACGCAGTATTTT.

This sequence joins TRBV11-3 and TRBJ2-7; D may be TRBD1 (6 bases). The V gene's germline CDR1 is SGHNT and CDR2 YENEEA. V was trimmed by 7 bases and J by 3 bases, leaving 13 bases between them. The length of the CDR3 is 13 residues. Written as DNA, the CDR3 is TGTGCCAGCACAACGGACAGAAACTACGAGCAGTACTTC. Translated: CASTTDRNYEQYF.

The chain has TRBV5-4 and TRBJ2-1, with D perhaps TRBD1 (6 bases). Trimming took 3 bases from V and 10 from J, leaving 20 bases between them. The CDR3 is made up of 15 amino acids. Germline CDR1 is SGHNT and CDR2 is YYREEE (reference sequence). The CDR3: CASSSDSRTTTEQFF. The CDR3 DNA sequence: TGTGCCAGCAGCTCGGACAGCCGTACAACAACCGAGCAGTTCTTC.

The chain combines TRBV2 with TRBJ1-2; D might be TRBD1 (5 bases). The CDR3 covers 13 residues. CDR1 and CDR2 (germline): SNHLY, FYNNEI. V lost 8 bases, J lost 4 bases, and 14 bases lay in between. CDR3 sequence: CASGRGAGYGYTF. In DNA, the CDR3 is TGTGCCAGCGGGAGAGGGGCCGGCTATGGCTACACCTTC. The full variable domain, with the rest looked up from reference TRBV2 and TRBJ1-2, is EPEVTQTPSHQVTQMGQEVILRCVPISNHLYFYWYRQILGQKVEFLVSFYNNEISEKSEIFDDQFSVERPDGSNFTLKIRSTKLEDSAMYFCASGRGAGYGYTFGSGTRLTVV.

This chain connects TRBV11-3 to TRBJ2-3; 7 positions agree with TRBD2. After removal of 5 bases from V and 7 bases from J, the junction contained 12 bases not matched to a gene. Germline CDR1 reads SGHNT; CDR2 reads YENEEA. This CDR3 contains 15 residues. The CDR3 protein is CASSPTNGGGNTQYF. The CDR3, as DNA: TGTGCCAGCAGCCCCACCAATGGGGGGGGAAATACGCAGTATTTT.

The CDR3 DNA sequence: TGTGCTAGTGGCCAAACAGGGGGCCGAACCTACGAGCAGTACTTC. It codes for CASGQTGGRTYEQYF. The chain combines TRBV12-5 with TRBJ2-7, with TRBD1 matching over 9 bases. The germline V gene encodes CDR1 LGHNT and CDR2 FRNRAP. CDR3 length: 15 amino acids. Trimming removed 6 bases from V and 2 bases from J; junction bases left unmatched: 8.

The chain carries TRBV28 and TRBJ1-1; D remains ambiguous. Germline CDR1 is MDHEN and CDR2 is SYDVKM. CDR3 length equals 13 residues. V lost 1 base and J 6 bases, leaving 9 bases between the germline ends. CDR3 coding DNA: TGTGCCAGCAGTTTATCTGTCCGGCCTGAAGCTTTCTTT. Its translation: CASSLSVRPEAFF. Together with reference TRBV28 and TRBJ1-1, the CDR3 gives the full variable domain: DVKVTQSSRYLVKRTGEKVFLECVQDMDHENMFWYRQDPGLGLRLIYFSYDVKMKEKGDIPEGYSVSREKKERFSLILESASTNQTSMYLCASSLSVRPEAFFGQGTRLTVV.